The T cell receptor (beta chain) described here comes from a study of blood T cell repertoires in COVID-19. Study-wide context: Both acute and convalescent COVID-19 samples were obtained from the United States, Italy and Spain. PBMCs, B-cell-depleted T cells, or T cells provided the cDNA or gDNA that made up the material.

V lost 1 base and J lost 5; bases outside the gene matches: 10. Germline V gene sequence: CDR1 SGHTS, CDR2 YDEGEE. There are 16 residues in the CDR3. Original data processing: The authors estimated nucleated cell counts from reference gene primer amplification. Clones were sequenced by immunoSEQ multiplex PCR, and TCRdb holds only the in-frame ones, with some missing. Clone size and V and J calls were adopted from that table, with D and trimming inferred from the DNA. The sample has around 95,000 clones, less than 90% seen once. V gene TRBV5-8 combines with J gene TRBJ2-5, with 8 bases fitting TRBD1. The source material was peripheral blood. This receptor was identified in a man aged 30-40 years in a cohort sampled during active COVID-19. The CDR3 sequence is CASSLYQGQGGETQYF. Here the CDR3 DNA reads TGTGCCAGCAGCTTGTACCAAGGACAGGGTGGTGAGACCCAGTACTTC.